The rows below give T cell receptor beta chains drawn from one sample of a study of OX40 agonist ivuxolimab in advanced cancers. TCRdb's table, derived via immunoSEQ multiplex PCR, lists solely in-frame clones and lacks some. Here the sample spans 75,000 to 100,000 clones, around 88% being singletons. The sequencing here drew on CD4+ or CD8+ T cells sorted from blood, taken in a trial of the OX40 agonist ivuxolimab. Every receptor here comes from an adult with an advanced solid tumor such as melanoma, head and neck, liver or kidney cancer. Each CDR3 is given with its conserved first and last residue. The D gene is left open where the match is weak. Not every row has a clone size; where given, it reads once, few, many or a size class.

abundance: -; v_gene: TRBV6-4; j_gene: TRBJ2-3; d_gene: -; CDR3nt: TGTGCCAGCAGTGAACTGTGGGGAAATACGCAGTATTTT; CDR3aa: CASSELWGNTQYF
abundance: -; v_gene: TRBV18; j_gene: TRBJ1-1; d_gene: -; CDR3nt: TGTGCCAGCTCACCAAAGGGGGAAGCTTTCTTT; CDR3aa: CASSPKGEAFF
abundance: few; v_gene: TRBV18; j_gene: TRBJ2-5; d_gene: TRBD1; CDR3nt: TGTGCCAGCTCCTCGACAGGGGATCAAGAGACCCAGTACTTC; CDR3aa: CASSSTGDQETQYF
abundance: -; v_gene: TRBV7-7; j_gene: TRBJ2-3; d_gene: -; CDR3nt: TGTGCCAGCAGCTTAGGCGGGTATACTAGCACAGATACGCAGTATTTT; CDR3aa: CASSLGGYTSTDTQYF
abundance: once; v_gene: TRBV15; j_gene: TRBJ1-1; d_gene: -; CDR3nt: TGTGCCACCAGCCCGCCGACAGGCCTGAACACTGAAGCTTTCTTT; CDR3aa: CATSPPTGLNTEAFF
abundance: -; v_gene: TRBV2; j_gene: TRBJ1-5; d_gene: TRBD1; CDR3nt: TGTGCCAGCAGCCTACAGGGGTACCAGCCCCAGCATTTT; CDR3aa: CASSLQGYQPQHF
abundance: -; v_gene: TRBV2; j_gene: TRBJ2-6; d_gene: -; CDR3nt: TGTGCCAGCAGTGACGACTCTGGGGCCAACGTCCTGACTTTC; CDR3aa: CASSDDSGANVLTF
abundance: once; v_gene: TRBV6-6; j_gene: TRBJ1-5; d_gene: -; CDR3nt: TGTGCCAGCAGTTCCACGACGGACTCGTTGGATCAGCCCCAGCATTTT; CDR3aa: CASSSTTDSLDQPQHF
abundance: -; v_gene: TRBV5-6; j_gene: TRBJ2-1; d_gene: -; CDR3nt: TGTGCCAGCAGCTTCGGGACGAGCTCCTACAATGAGCAGTTCTTC; CDR3aa: CASSFGTSSYNEQFF
abundance: -; v_gene: TRBV19; j_gene: TRBJ2-2; d_gene: -; CDR3nt: TGTGCCAGTAGTTCCGTTACGGGCAGGGGAGGAGCCGGGGAGCTGTTTTTT; CDR3aa: CASSSVTGRGGAGELFF
abundance: -; v_gene: TRBV9; j_gene: TRBJ1-4; d_gene: -; CDR3nt: TGTGCCAGCAGCTCAGAAGCAAGTGAAAAACTGTTTTTT; CDR3aa: CASSSEASEKLFF
abundance: -; v_gene: TRBV18; j_gene: TRBJ2-5; d_gene: -; CDR3nt: TGTGCCAGCTCATTCCGGGTCGACAGGTCAGAGACCCAGTACTTC; CDR3aa: CASSFRVDRSETQYF
abundance: -; v_gene: TRBV6-1; j_gene: TRBJ1-4; d_gene: -; CDR3nt: TGTGCCAGCAGTGAAGCGCGGACAGAAAAACTGTTTTTT; CDR3aa: CASSEARTEKLFF
abundance: -; v_gene: TRBV15; j_gene: TRBJ1-1; d_gene: -; CDR3nt: TGTGCCACCAGCAGAGGGCTCGGGGGGAGGGCAGAGGTCCACACTGAAGCTTTCTTT; CDR3aa: CATSRGLGGRAEVHTEAFF
abundance: -; v_gene: TRBV10-2; j_gene: TRBJ2-1; d_gene: TRBD2; CDR3nt: TGCGCCAGCAGGGGACTAGTGGGGGGCCAATCCTACAATGAGCAGTTCTTC; CDR3aa: CASRGLVGGQSYNEQFF
abundance: -; v_gene: TRBV19; j_gene: TRBJ1-2; d_gene: -; CDR3nt: TGTGCCAGTAGTGTACGGGACATTGGTGGCTACACCTTC; CDR3aa: CASSVRDIGGYTF